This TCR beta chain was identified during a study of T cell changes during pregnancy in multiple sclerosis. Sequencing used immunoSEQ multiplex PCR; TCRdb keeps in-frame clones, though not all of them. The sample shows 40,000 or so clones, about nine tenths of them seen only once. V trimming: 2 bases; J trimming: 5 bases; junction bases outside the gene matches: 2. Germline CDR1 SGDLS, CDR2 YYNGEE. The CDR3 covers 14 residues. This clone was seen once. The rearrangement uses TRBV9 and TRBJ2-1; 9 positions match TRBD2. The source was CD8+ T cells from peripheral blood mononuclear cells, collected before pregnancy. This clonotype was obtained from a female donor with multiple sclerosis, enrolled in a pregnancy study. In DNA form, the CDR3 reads TGTGCCAGCAGCGTGACTAGCGGCGACAATGAGCAGTTCTTC. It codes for CASSVTSGDNEQFF.